A single T cell receptor beta chain is shown here with its context. Its target is not known. The data belong to a study of T cell repertoires in ileal Crohn's disease. Sequenced by immunoSEQ multiplex PCR; TCRdb stores in-frame clones only, minus some. The table shows 5,700 or so clones, with around 84% occurring only once. This sample's time point: proximal margin of the surgical specimen (macroscopically non-inflamed). Adults with ileal or ileocolonic Crohn's disease and an indication for resection were eligible. Study outcomes and limitations: High-frequency clones were more common in sorted CD8 than CD4 cells. All patients with clonality above 26.8% had endoscopic recurrence.

The receptor's source is an adult with Crohn's disease. The specimen was ileal tissue.

CDR3 coding DNA: TGCGCCAGCAGCCAAGATAGCAGGACTTTCTTT. Protein: CASSQDSRTFF. This chain connects TRBV4-3 to TRBJ1-1, with D unclear. The CDR3 runs to 11 residues. Germline-derived CDR1 and CDR2 are LGHNA and YSLEER. V was pared by 0 bases and J by 12 bases, with 8 bases between.